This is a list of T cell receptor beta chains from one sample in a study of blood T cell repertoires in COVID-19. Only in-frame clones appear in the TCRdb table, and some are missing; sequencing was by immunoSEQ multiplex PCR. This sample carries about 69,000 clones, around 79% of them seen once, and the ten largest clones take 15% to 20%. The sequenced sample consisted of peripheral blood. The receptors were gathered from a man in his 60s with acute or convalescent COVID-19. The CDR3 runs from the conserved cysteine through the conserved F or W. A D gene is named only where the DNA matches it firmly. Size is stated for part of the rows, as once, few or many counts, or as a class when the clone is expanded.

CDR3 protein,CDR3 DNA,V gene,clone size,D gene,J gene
CASSVYRGGDSEQFF,TGTGCCAGCAGCGTATACAGGGGAGGCGATTCGGAGCAGTTCTTC,TRBV7-2,-,-,TRBJ2-1
CASSLTGDNQPQHF,TGTGCCAGCAGCTTAACCGGTGACAATCAGCCCCAGCATTTT,TRBV5-6,few,-,TRBJ1-5
CASSKGTGLSGNTIYF,TGTGCCAGCAGCAAGGGGACAGGTCTCTCTGGAAACACCATATATTTT,TRBV27,-,TRBD1,TRBJ1-3
CASSPGQGAIDYGYTF,TGTGCCAGCAGCCCGGGACAGGGGGCGATCGACTATGGCTACACCTTC,TRBV7-9,-,TRBD1,TRBJ1-2
CASSQDWREISYGYTF,TGCGCCAGCAGCCAAGATTGGAGGGAAATCTCCTATGGCTACACCTTC,TRBV4-3,-,-,TRBJ1-2
CASSQGTGLGKLFF,TGTGCCAGCAGCCAAGGGACAGGTCTGGGGAAACTGTTTTTT,TRBV14,-,TRBD1,TRBJ1-4
CASSMSSPTGDYEKLFF,TGTGCCAGTAGTATGAGCTCGCCGACAGGGGATTATGAAAAACTGTTTTTT,TRBV19,-,TRBD1,TRBJ1-4
CAIRDRDRDLRTEAFF,TGTGCCATCAGGGACCGGGACAGGGATTTGAGGACTGAAGCTTTCTTT,TRBV10-3,-,TRBD1,TRBJ1-1
CASSAQGYGYTF,TGTGCCAGCAGTGCACAGGGCTATGGCTACACCTTC,TRBV12-3/TRBV12-4,-,-,TRBJ1-2
CASSPPGFSYEQYF,TGCGCCAGCAGCCCACCCGGTTTCTCCTACGAGCAGTACTTC,TRBV5-1,-,-,TRBJ2-7
CASSGTGGAENQPQHF,TGTGCCAGTAGTGGGACAGGGGGCGCAGAGAATCAGCCCCAGCATTTT,TRBV19,-,TRBD1,TRBJ1-5
CASSLGTGGIYF,TGTGCCAGCAGTTTAGGGACAGGGGGAATATATTTT,TRBV28,-,TRBD1,TRBJ1-3
CASSWGTDGYTF,TGTGCCAGCAGCTGGGGGACAGATGGCTACACCTTC,TRBV5-6,-,TRBD1,TRBJ1-2
CATRQAPGTEAFF,TGCGCCACGCGACAGGCCCCGGGCACTGAAGCTTTCTTT,TRBV4-3,-,-,TRBJ1-1
CASSDEPGQGLDTEAFF,TGTGCCAGCTCAGATGAACCGGGACAGGGGTTAGACACTGAAGCTTTCTTT,TRBV18,few,TRBD1,TRBJ1-1
CASRDSLNQPQHF,TGTGCCAGCCGGGACAGCCTAAATCAGCCCCAGCATTTT,TRBV18,-,TRBD1,TRBJ1-5
CASSVGDSNYVTGELFF,TGTGCCAGCAGCGTAGGGGACAGCAACTATGTCACCGGGGAGCTGTTTTTT,TRBV9,-,TRBD1,TRBJ2-2